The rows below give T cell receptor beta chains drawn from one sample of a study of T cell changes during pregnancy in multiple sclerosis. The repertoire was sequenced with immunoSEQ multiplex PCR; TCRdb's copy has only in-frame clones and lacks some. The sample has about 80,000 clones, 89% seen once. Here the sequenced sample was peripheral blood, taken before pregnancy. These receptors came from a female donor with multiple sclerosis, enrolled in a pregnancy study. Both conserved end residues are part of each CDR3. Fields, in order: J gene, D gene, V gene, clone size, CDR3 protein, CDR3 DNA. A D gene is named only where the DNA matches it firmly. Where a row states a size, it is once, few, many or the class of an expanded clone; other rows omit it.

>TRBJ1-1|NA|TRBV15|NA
CATSRGPGNTEAFF
TGTGCCACCAGCAGAGGGCCGGGAAACACTGAAGCTTTCTTT
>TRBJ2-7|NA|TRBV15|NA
CATSSDPRQSYEQYF
TGTGCCACCAGCAGTGACCCAAGACAGTCCTACGAGCAGTACTTC
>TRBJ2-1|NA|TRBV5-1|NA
CASSLVPGIARNEQFF
TGCGCCAGCAGCTTGGTGCCCGGGATAGCTCGTAATGAGCAGTTCTTC
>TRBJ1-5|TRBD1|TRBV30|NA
CAWSTGALDQPQHF
TGTGCCTGGAGTACAGGGGCGTTAGATCAGCCCCAGCATTTT
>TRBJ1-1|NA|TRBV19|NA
CASSIAGGSTEAFF
TGTGCCAGTAGTATAGCTGGGGGCTCCACTGAAGCTTTCTTT
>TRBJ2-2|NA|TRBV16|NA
CASSQYRESGELFF
TGTGCCAGCAGCCAATACCGCGAGTCCGGGGAGCTGTTTTTT
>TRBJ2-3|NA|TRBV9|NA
CASSVKGSRTDTQYF
TGTGCCAGCAGCGTAAAGGGGTCCCGCACAGATACGCAGTATTTT
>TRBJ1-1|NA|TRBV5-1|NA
CASSLGADEAFF
TGCGCCAGCAGCTTGGGGGCAGACGAAGCTTTCTTT
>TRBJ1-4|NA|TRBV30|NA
CAWARDTNEKLFF
TGTGCCTGGGCTCGGGATACTAATGAAAAACTGTTTTTT
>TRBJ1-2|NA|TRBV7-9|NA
CASSFRGIWDGYTF
TGTGCCAGCAGTTTCCGGGGGATCTGGGATGGCTACACCTTC
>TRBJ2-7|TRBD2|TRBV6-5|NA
CASSFNSGGISEQYF
TGTGCCAGCAGTTTCAATAGCGGGGGGATCTCCGAGCAGTACTTC
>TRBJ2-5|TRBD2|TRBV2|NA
CASSEPTSGENWGETQYF
TGTGCCAGCAGTGAACCCACTAGCGGGGAAAACTGGGGAGAGACCCAGTACTTC
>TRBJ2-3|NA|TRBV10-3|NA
CAISEGAQDTQYF
TGTGCCATCAGTGAGGGGGCGCAAGATACGCAGTATTTT
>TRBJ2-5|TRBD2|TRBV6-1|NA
CASSEQLAGGGQETQYF
TGTGCCAGCAGTGAGCAACTAGCGGGGGGTGGGCAGGAGACCCAGTACTTC
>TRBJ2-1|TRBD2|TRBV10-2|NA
CASRISGGEYNEQFF
TGCGCCAGCAGGATTAGCGGGGGGGAGTACAATGAGCAGTTCTTC
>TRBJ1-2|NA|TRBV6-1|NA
CASSETGIGGYTF
TGTGCCAGCAGTGAAACAGGAATCGGCGGCTACACCTTC
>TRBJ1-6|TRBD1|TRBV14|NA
CASSQLDRDDSPLHF
TGTGCCAGCAGCCAACTGGACAGGGACGATTCACCCCTCCACTTT
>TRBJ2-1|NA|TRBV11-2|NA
CASSFAGPFGEQFF
TGTGCCAGCAGCTTTGCAGGGCCCTTTGGTGAGCAGTTCTTC
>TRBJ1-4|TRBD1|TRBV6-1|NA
CASSEAWTGDEKLFF
TGTGCCAGCAGTGAAGCGTGGACAGGGGACGAAAAACTGTTTTTT
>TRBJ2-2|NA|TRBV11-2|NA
CASSLWQGHTGELFF
TGTGCCAGCAGCTTGTGGCAGGGGCACACCGGGGAGCTGTTTTTT
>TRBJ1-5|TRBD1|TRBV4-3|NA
CASSQDHITAQGAIQPQHF
TGCGCCAGCAGCCAAGATCACATTACCGCACAGGGGGCGATTCAGCCCCAGCATTTT
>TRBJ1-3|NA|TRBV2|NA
CASSVQGSGNTIYF
TGTGCCAGCAGTGTGCAGGGCTCTGGAAACACCATATATTTT
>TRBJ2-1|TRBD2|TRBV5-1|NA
CASSLASGGANEQFF
TGCGCCAGCAGCTTGGCTAGCGGGGGGGCCAATGAGCAGTTCTTC
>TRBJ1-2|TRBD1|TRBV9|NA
CASSVHEGANGYTF
TGTGCCAGCAGCGTACATGAGGGGGCGAATGGCTACACCTTC
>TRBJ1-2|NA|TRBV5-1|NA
CASSLTPGGWSDGYTF
TGCGCCAGCAGCTTGACCCCCGGGGGGTGGTCCGATGGCTACACCTTC
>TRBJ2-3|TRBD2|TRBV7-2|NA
CASSSGLAGNTDTQYF
TGTGCCAGCAGCTCCGGACTAGCGGGAAACACAGATACGCAGTATTTT
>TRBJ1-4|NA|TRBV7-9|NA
CASSLGGANEKLFF
TGTGCCAGCAGCCTTGGGGGGGCTAATGAAAAACTGTTTTTT
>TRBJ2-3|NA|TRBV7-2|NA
CASSLLRDTQYF
TGTGCCAGCAGCTTACTGCGGGATACGCAGTATTTT
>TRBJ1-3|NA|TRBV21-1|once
CASSKDDSKGNTIYF
TGTGCCAGCAGCAAAGACGACAGCAAAGGAAACACCATATATTTT
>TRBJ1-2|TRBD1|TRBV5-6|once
CASSLTRQGAYGYTF
TGTGCCAGCAGTTTGACCCGACAGGGGGCGTATGGCTACACCTTC
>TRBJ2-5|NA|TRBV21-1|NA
CASSKGSGGRDGTQYF
TGTGCCAGCAGCAAGGGTAGCGGGGGGCGGGACGGGACCCAGTACTTC
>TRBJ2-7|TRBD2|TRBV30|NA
CAWSVTGGEWEQYF
TGTGCCTGGAGTGTAACGGGGGGGGAATGGGAGCAGTACTTC
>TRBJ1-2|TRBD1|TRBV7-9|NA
CASSSSGTGDNYGYTF
TGTGCCAGCAGTAGCTCCGGGACAGGCGATAACTATGGCTACACCTTC
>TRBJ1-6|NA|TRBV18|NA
CASSGAGTPLHF
TGTGCCAGCTCAGGGGCGGGGACACCCCTCCACTTT
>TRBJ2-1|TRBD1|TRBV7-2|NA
CASSSRTPGQGSRNEQFF
TGTGCCAGCAGCTCTCGAACACCGGGACAGGGGTCACGCAATGAGCAGTTCTTC
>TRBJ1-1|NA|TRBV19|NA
CASSIWGGGVNTEAFF
TGTGCCAGTAGTATTTGGGGGGGCGGGGTGAACACTGAAGCTTTCTTT
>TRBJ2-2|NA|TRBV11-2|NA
CASSLLVTSNTGELFF
TGTGCCAGCAGCTTACTGGTGACTAGTAACACCGGGGAGCTGTTTTTT
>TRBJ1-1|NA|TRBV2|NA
CASSEFHRSHTEAFF
TGTGCCAGCAGTGAATTTCACAGGTCCCACACTGAAGCTTTCTTT
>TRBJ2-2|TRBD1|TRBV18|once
CASSQDRARTGELFF
TGTGCCAGCTCACAGGACAGGGCGAGGACCGGGGAGCTGTTTTTT
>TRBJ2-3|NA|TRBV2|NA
CASSPQTGGLDTQYF
TGTGCCAGCAGTCCCCAGACCGGAGGGCTAGATACGCAGTATTTT
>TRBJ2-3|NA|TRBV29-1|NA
CSVDQGKDTQYF
TGCAGCGTTGACCAGGGGAAAGATACGCAGTATTTT